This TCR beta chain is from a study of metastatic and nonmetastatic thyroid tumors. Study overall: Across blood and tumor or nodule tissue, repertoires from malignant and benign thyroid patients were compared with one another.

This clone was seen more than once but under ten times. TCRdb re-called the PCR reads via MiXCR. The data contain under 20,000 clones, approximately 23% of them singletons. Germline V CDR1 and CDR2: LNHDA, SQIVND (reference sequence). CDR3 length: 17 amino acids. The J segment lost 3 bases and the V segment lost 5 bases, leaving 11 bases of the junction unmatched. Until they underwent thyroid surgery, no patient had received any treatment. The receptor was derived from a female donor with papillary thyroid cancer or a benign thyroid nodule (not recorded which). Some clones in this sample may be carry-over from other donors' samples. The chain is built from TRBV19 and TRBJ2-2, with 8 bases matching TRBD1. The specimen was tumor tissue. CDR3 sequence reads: CASSPEGMTGDTGELFF. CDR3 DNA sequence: TGTGCCAGTAGTCCCGAGGGGATGACAGGGGACACCGGGGAGCTGTTTTTT.